This is a list of T cell receptor beta chains from one sample in a study of blood T cell repertoires in COVID-19. Generated by immunoSEQ multiplex PCR, the TCRdb table keeps only in-frame clones and is missing some. Of 300,000 to 350,000 clones listed, 65% to 90% are singletons. The sample taken for sequencing was PBMCs or T cells enriched from blood (not recorded which). Receptors originate from a woman aged 40 to 49 with acute COVID-19. CDR3s include the opening cysteine and the closing phenylalanine or tryptophan. The order of the fields is D gene, J gene, clone size, V gene, CDR3 protein, CDR3 DNA. A D gene is named only where the DNA matches it firmly. Part of the rows lack a size; the others show once, few, many or a class for expanded clones.

>.|TRBJ1-5|few|TRBV5-6
CASSLATGQPQHF
TGTGCCAGCAGCTTGGCGACGGGGCAGCCCCAGCATTTT
>.|TRBJ2-5|.|TRBV9
CASSAGGTEETQYF
TGTGCCAGCAGCGCAGGAGGGACGGAAGAGACCCAGTACTTC
>.|TRBJ1-4|.|TRBV6-5
CASSYSGANGEKLFF
TGTGCCAGCAGTTACTCGGGGGCGAACGGTGAAAAACTGTTTTTT
>TRBD1|TRBJ1-5|.|TRBV10-3
CAISELGQGPQHF
TGTGCCATCAGTGAGCTGGGACAGGGGCCCCAGCATTTT
>.|TRBJ1-2|.|TRBV5-6
CASSLSQGITF
TGTGCCAGCAGCTTGTCTCAGGGGATCACCTTC
>.|TRBJ1-2|.|TRBV7-9
CASSPEAQGSYTF
TGTGCCAGCAGTCCGGAAGCTCAGGGGAGCTACACCTTC
>.|TRBJ1-1|.|TRBV18
CASSPNRDTEAFF
TGTGCCAGCTCACCGAATCGGGACACTGAAGCTTTCTTT
>.|TRBJ1-1|.|TRBV7-2
CASSFRGGADTEAFF
TGTGCCAGCAGCTTCCGGGGAGGGGCGGACACTGAAGCTTTCTTT
>TRBD1|TRBJ2-5|.|TRBV3-1/TRBV3-2
CASRGQGPQETQYF
TGTGCCAGCAGAGGACAGGGGCCCCAAGAGACCCAGTACTTC
>.|TRBJ2-7|once|TRBV6-4
CASSEGPQYGTYEQYF
TGTGCCAGCAGTGAGGGGCCCCAGTATGGAACCTACGAGCAGTACTTC
>.|TRBJ1-5|.|TRBV7-2
CASSPEGREGNQPQHF
TGTGCCAGCAGCCCTGAGGGGAGGGAAGGCAATCAGCCCCAGCATTTT
>.|TRBJ2-7|.|TRBV7-2
CASSLARTSYEQYF
TGTGCCAGCAGCTTAGCGCGTACTTCCTACGAGCAGTACTTC
>.|TRBJ2-7|.|TRBV28
CASSFPPGQYF
TGTGCCAGCAGCTTTCCCCCGGGGCAGTACTTC
>TRBD1|TRBJ2-2|.|TRBV10-3
CAISDPRGHTGELFF
TGTGCCATCAGTGACCCCAGGGGGCACACCGGGGAGCTGTTTTTT
>TRBD1|TRBJ1-2|.|TRBV7-2
CASSFGDREAYGYTF
TGTGCCAGCAGCTTTGGGGACAGGGAGGCCTATGGCTACACCTTC
>.|TRBJ1-1|few|TRBV7-9
CASSFNRNTEAFF
TGTGCCAGCAGCTTTAACAGGAACACTGAAGCTTTCTTT
>TRBD2|TRBJ2-7|.|TRBV19
CASSGTSGSYEQYF
TGTGCCAGTAGCGGGACTAGCGGGTCCTACGAGCAGTACTTC
>.|TRBJ1-5|.|TRBV19
CASDAQGGGQPQHF
TGTGCCAGCGACGCACAGGGTGGGGGTCAGCCCCAGCATTTT
>.|TRBJ2-6|once|TRBV2
CASSETSSGANVLTF
TGTGCCAGCAGTGAAACGAGCTCTGGGGCCAACGTCCTGACTTTC
>.|TRBJ2-3|.|TRBV7-2
CASSLAPGHRTDTQYF
TGTGCCAGCAGCTTAGCCCCGGGACACCGCACAGATACGCAGTATTTT
>TRBD2|TRBJ2-7|.|TRBV5-4
CASSQGGSSTYEQYF
TGTGCCAGCAGCCAGGGAGGGTCGAGCACCTACGAGCAGTACTTC
>.|TRBJ2-7|.|TRBV7-2
CASSLGTVIYEQYF
TGTGCCAGCAGCTTAGGGACAGTCATCTACGAGCAGTACTTC
>.|TRBJ2-1|.|TRBV9
CASSVVPTPGLSSYNEQFF
TGTGCCAGCAGCGTAGTTCCGACCCCAGGGCTAAGCTCCTACAATGAGCAGTTCTTC
>TRBD1|TRBJ1-1|.|TRBV19
CASSMQGAGNTEAFF
TGTGCCAGTAGTATGCAGGGGGCAGGGAACACTGAAGCTTTCTTT
>.|TRBJ1-1|once|TRBV27
CASSLSHRDTEAFF
TGTGCCAGCAGTTTATCCCACAGGGACACTGAAGCTTTCTTT
>.|TRBJ2-2|.|TRBV7-9
CASSSWGRTSVANTGELFF
TGTGCCAGCAGCTCATGGGGGCGGACTTCTGTCGCGAACACCGGGGAGCTGTTTTTT
>TRBD2|TRBJ2-7|.|TRBV5-1
CARGVTYEQYF
TGCGCCCGGGGGGTTACCTACGAGCAGTACTTC
>.|TRBJ1-3|.|TRBV19
CASIRTGTALSGNTIYF
TGTGCCAGTATTCGAACCGGGACTGCGCTCTCTGGAAACACCATATATTTT
>TRBD2|TRBJ2-5|.|TRBV5-5
CASRKGWTSWETQYF
TGTGCCAGCAGAAAAGGGTGGACTAGCTGGGAGACCCAGTACTTC
>.|TRBJ1-1|.|TRBV18
CASSRNRDGTEAFF
TGTGCCAGCTCTCGTAACAGGGACGGCACTGAAGCTTTCTTT
>.|TRBJ1-5|.|TRBV7-2
CASSPREDGNQPQHF
TGTGCCAGCAGCCCTAGGGAGGACGGAAATCAGCCCCAGCATTTT
>.|TRBJ1-2|.|TRBV15
CATSRVGGVDGYTF
TGTGCCACCAGCAGAGTCGGGGGAGTGGATGGCTACACCTTC
>TRBD1|TRBJ1-5|.|TRBV20-1
CSASQQGAVRGQPQHF
TGCAGTGCTAGTCAACAGGGGGCAGTTCGGGGGCAGCCCCAGCATTTT
>TRBD1|TRBJ2-7|.|TRBV9
CASSVAAGQGIYEQYF
TGTGCCAGCAGCGTAGCGGCGGGACAGGGGATCTACGAGCAGTACTTC
>.|TRBJ2-2|.|TRBV11-3
CASSSGSPRTGELFF
TGTGCCAGCAGCTCCGGGTCTCCCCGCACCGGGGAGCTGTTTTTT
>TRBD2|TRBJ2-5|few|TRBV28
CASSLLAGQETQYF
TGTGCCAGCAGTTTACTAGCGGGCCAAGAGACCCAGTACTTC
>.|TRBJ2-5|.|TRBV7-2
CASSLLWGQQETQYF
TGTGCCAGCAGCTTATTATGGGGCCAGCAAGAGACCCAGTACTTC
>TRBD1|TRBJ1-1|.|TRBV7-2
CASSAGQGGTEAFF
TGTGCCAGCAGCGCAGGACAGGGGGGCACTGAAGCTTTCTTT
>TRBD1|TRBJ1-6|.|TRBV7-2
CASSQRQGGWIYNSPLHF
TGTGCCAGCAGCCAAAGACAGGGGGGCTGGATCTATAATTCACCCCTCCACTTT
>TRBD2|TRBJ2-3|.|TRBV4-2
CASSQVAGGNTDTQYF
TGTGCCAGCAGCCAAGTAGCGGGAGGAAACACAGATACGCAGTATTTT